This entry lists 6 T cell receptor beta chains sequenced from one sample in a study of shared clonotypes between healthy human individuals. Method: immunoSEQ multiplex PCR; TCRdb's copy keeps in-frame clones and lacks some. The repertoire includes under 2,000,000 clones, about 94% of them detected once, and roughly 1% sits in the top ten. CD45RO-negative cells were positively selected for CCR7, leaving out terminally differentiated effector memory CD45RA+ cells. The material sequenced was naive CD8+ T cells sorted from blood. The receptors shown here come from a man younger than 30 in good health.

J is TRBJ1-1 and V is TRBV6-1; D may be TRBD1 (6 bases). The V end lost 3 bases, the J end lost 7 bases, and 12 bases lay between the germline ends. The CDR3 length is 13 residues. Germline lookup yields CDR1 MNHNS and CDR2 SASEGT. The CDR3 loop reads CASSDRQALEAFF. In DNA form, the CDR3 reads TGTGCCAGCAGTGACCGACAGGCACTTGAAGCTTTCTTT.

The genes are TRBV4-1 and TRBJ2-7; 10 positions agree with TRBD1. Germline V gene lookup returns CDR1 MGHRA and CDR2 YSYEKL. V gave up 2 bases and J gave up 3 bases; unmatched junction bases: 7. This CDR3 contains 16 residues. The CDR3 DNA follows: TGCGCCAGCAGCCAAACTGACGGGACAGGGGTCTACGAGCAGTACTTC. It translates to CASSQTDGTGVYEQYF.

The chain uses TRBV7-2 and TRBJ1-1; a possible D gene is TRBD1 (5 bases). Germline V CDR1 and CDR2: SGHTA, FQGNSA. V shed 3 bases and J shed 4 bases, with 15 bases lying between them. This CDR3 region has 15 residues. In DNA form, the CDR3 reads TGTGCCAGCAGCTTGAATGGGGCGGAGAGCACTGAAGCTTTCTTT. Protein: CASSLNGAESTEAFF.

The DNA for the CDR3 is TGTGCCAGCACCGATTCAGGGGGCGATCAGCCCCAGCATTTT. Amino acids: CASTDSGGDQPQHF. This chain links TRBV28 with TRBJ1-5, with 8 bases identical to TRBD1. The CDR3 is 14 amino acids. CDR1 MDHEN and CDR2 SYDVKM come from the germline V gene. The V gene end was trimmed by 7 bases and the J gene end by 5 bases; junction bases not matched to a gene: 7.

This clone was seen once. V gene TRBV7-6 combines with J gene TRBJ1-1; D call uncertain. CDR1 is SGHVS, CDR2 FNYEAQ, per germline. This CDR3 has 14 amino acids. Trimming shortened V by 5 bases and J by 1 base, and 11 bases separated the two germline ends. CDR3 sequence (DNA): TGTGCCAGCAGCCCGATCGCAGGGAACACTGAAGCTTTCTTT. Protein sequence: CASSPIAGNTEAFF.

This clone showed up just once. V and J are TRBV15 and TRBJ2-1; TRBD1 matches at 10 bases. Germline V lookup: CDR1 LNHNV, CDR2 YYDKDF (reference sequence). J gave up 7 bases and V 1 base, and 7 bases lay outside the gene matches. The CDR3 length is 16 residues. The CDR3, as DNA: TGTGCCACCAGCAGAGCAGGGACAGGGGTTCGGAATGAGCAGTTCTTC. This gives the protein CATSRAGTGVRNEQFF.